This is a list of T cell receptor beta chains from one sample in a study of cytomegalovirus exposure and HLA in healthy donors. Profiling relied on immunoSEQ multiplex PCR, and the TCRdb table lists in-frame clones only, not all of them. In the table there are some 99,000 clones, roughly 76% of which are singletons. Sequenced input: PBMCs. The receptor set was obtained from a man aged 35 to 55 in good health and CMV-seronegative. Each CDR3 is given with its conserved first and last residue. Each record gives: J gene, clone size, V gene, D gene, CDR3 protein, CDR3 DNA. A D gene is named only where the DNA matches it firmly. A row's size may be missing; if present it is once, few, many or a size class.

TRBJ2-7 - TRBV29-1 TRBD2 CSVGTSGESSYEQYF TGCAGCGTAGGGACTAGCGGGGAGAGCTCCTACGAGCAGTACTTC
TRBJ1-6 - TRBV27 - CASSLGTRVNSPLHF TGTGCCAGCAGTTTAGGCACTCGGGTCAATTCACCCCTCCACTTT
TRBJ1-1 - TRBV7-2 - CASRATGVNTEAFF TGTGCCAGCAGAGCGACAGGTGTTAACACTGAAGCTTTCTTT
TRBJ1-5 - TRBV6-1 - CASSVAAAYQPQHF TGTGCCAGCAGTGTGGCCGCTGCTTATCAGCCCCAGCATTTT
TRBJ1-3 - TRBV18 - CASSLGQISGNTIYF TGTGCCAGCTCACTAGGACAGATCTCTGGAAACACCATATATTTT
TRBJ2-3 - TRBV9 - CASSVGEGGRSQYF TGTGCCAGCAGCGTGGGGGAGGGGGGACGGTCGCAGTATTTT
TRBJ1-4 - TRBV25-1 - CATTGYGSEKLFF TGTGCCACTACAGGGTACGGTAGTGAAAAACTGTTTTTT
TRBJ2-5 - TRBV7-8 TRBD2 CASSIPGLAGQETQYF TGTGCCAGCAGCATACCAGGACTAGCGGGACAAGAGACCCAGTACTTC
TRBJ2-4 few TRBV5-1 - CASSPTTGTKNIQYF TGCGCCAGCAGCCCGACTACCGGTACCAAAAACATTCAGTACTTC
TRBJ2-7 - TRBV6-6 TRBD2 CASRLAGGPGEQYF TGTGCCAGCAGACTAGCGGGAGGGCCAGGCGAGCAGTACTTC
TRBJ2-1 - TRBV7-9 - CASSPSNEQFF TGTGCCAGCAGCCCGAGCAATGAGCAGTTCTTC
TRBJ2-4 - TRBV4-1 - CASSQAGHIQYF TGCGCCAGCAGCCAAGCTGGGCACATTCAGTACTTC
TRBJ2-1 - TRBV5-1 TRBD2 CASRGASGRTPAYNEQFF TGCGCCAGCAGGGGGGCCAGCGGGAGGACTCCCGCCTACAATGAGCAGTTCTTC
TRBJ1-2 - TRBV7-9 TRBD1 CASSRTGGGYGYTF TGTGCCAGCAGCCGCACAGGGGGCGGCTATGGCTACACCTTC
TRBJ2-7 - TRBV19 - CASSGQASEQYF TGTGCCAGTAGTGGGCAAGCCAGTGAGCAGTACTTC
TRBJ2-3 - TRBV9 - CASSLDTSTDTQYF TGTGCCAGCAGCCTGGACACAAGCACAGATACGCAGTATTTT
TRBJ2-1 - TRBV4-1 TRBD2 CASSQVGGSSYNEQFF TGCGCCAGCAGCCAAGTAGGCGGGAGCTCCTACAATGAGCAGTTCTTC
TRBJ2-5 - TRBV18 - CATKEGQETQYF TGTGCCACCAAAGAGGGACAAGAGACCCAGTACTTC
TRBJ2-5 - TRBV9 TRBD2 CASSVASASGNQETQYF TGTGCCAGCAGCGTAGCTTCAGCTAGCGGGAACCAAGAGACCCAGTACTTC
TRBJ1-4 once TRBV5-5 - CASSLGHVGGEKLFF TGTGCCAGCAGCTTGGGACACGTGGGGGGTGAAAAACTGTTTTTT
TRBJ2-5 - TRBV18 - CASSPWGLAEETQYF TGTGCCAGCTCCCCTTGGGGACTTGCCGAAGAGACCCAGTACTTC
TRBJ2-5 - TRBV18 TRBD1 CASQDREETQYF TGTGCCAGCCAGGACAGGGAAGAGACCCAGTACTTC
TRBJ2-3 - TRBV7-2 - CASSLLLQFDTQYF TGTGCCAGCAGCTTGCTGTTACAATTCGATACGCAGTATTTT
TRBJ2-7 - TRBV27 - CASSLYGGTYEQYF TGTGCCAGCAGTTTATATGGGGGGACGTACGAGCAGTACTTC
TRBJ2-1 - TRBV7-9 TRBD2 CASSLVWGGNEQFF TGTGCCAGCAGCTTAGTATGGGGAGGGAATGAGCAGTTCTTC
TRBJ2-5 - TRBV7-2 - CASSPMRSLRAKTQYF TGTGCCAGCAGCCCGATGCGGTCATTGAGGGCCAAGACCCAGTACTTC
TRBJ2-3 - TRBV5-1 - CASSRGGQPPYTQYF TGCGCCAGCAGCCGTGGCGGACAACCACCTTATACGCAGTATTTT
TRBJ2-1 - TRBV7-2 TRBD2 CASSSGTASGRLGNEQFF TGTGCCAGCAGCAGCGGGACGGCTAGCGGGAGGTTGGGGAATGAGCAGTTCTTC
TRBJ2-3 - TRBV4-1 - CASSQILAGDTQYF TGCGCCAGCAGCCAAATCCTAGCAGGAGATACGCAGTATTTT
TRBJ1-5 - TRBV28 TRBD1 CASTGRGRNQPQHF TGTGCCAGCACGGGCAGGGGGCGAAATCAGCCCCAGCATTTT
TRBJ1-4 few TRBV28 - CSSSTDRSGIEKLFF TGTTCCAGCAGTACGGACAGAAGCGGGATTGAAAAACTGTTTTTT
TRBJ1-2 - TRBV30 - CAWSVLGTQGYTF TGTGCCTGGAGTGTACTGGGCACCCAGGGCTACACCTTC
TRBJ2-7 few TRBV19 TRBD2 CASSLSGTSGSYEQYF TGTGCCAGTAGCCTCTCCGGGACTAGCGGCTCCTACGAGCAGTACTTC
TRBJ2-5 - TRBV7-2 TRBD2 CASSLSGTSGRETQYF TGTGCCAGCAGCTTGTCCGGGACTAGTGGTCGGGAGACCCAGTACTTC
TRBJ2-7 once TRBV4-1 TRBD1 CASSRDGTGGIYEQYF TGCGCCAGCAGCCGCGACGGGACAGGAGGAATCTACGAGCAGTACTTC